A single sample is the source of the 27 T cell receptor beta chains below, sequenced in a study of blood T cell repertoires in COVID-19. Some clones are missing from TCRdb's copy, which holds only in-frame ones; the method was immunoSEQ multiplex PCR. The table has 220,000 or so clones, about 80% seen once. Sequenced sample: peripheral blood. The receptors derive from a woman of 80 years or more with acute or convalescent COVID-19.

In its sample, this clone was seen a few times. The chain uses TRBV7-3 and TRBJ2-2; D is undetermined. V lost 5 bases to trimming and J lost 4 bases, with 8 bases between them. In germline, CDR1 is SGHTA, CDR2 FQGTGA. The CDR3 totals 13 residues. CDR3 sequence: CASSGVPTGELFF. The CDR3 DNA is TGTGCCAGCAGCGGAGTTCCCACCGGGGAGCTGTTTTTT.

The chain couples TRBV5-1 to TRBJ1-2, with 7 bases aligning to TRBD1. This CDR3 is built from 14 residues. Germline V gene lookup returns CDR1 SGHRS and CDR2 YFSETQ. After removal of 3 bases from V and 8 bases from J, the junction contained 10 bases not matched to a gene. CDR3 loop: CASSSYRGSRGYTF. CDR3 coding DNA: TGCGCCAGCAGCTCCTACAGGGGTTCTCGGGGCTACACCTTC.

This clone was seen a few times. The V call is TRBV5-1, the J call TRBJ2-2; 8 bases align to TRBD1. Germline CDR1 SGHRS, CDR2 YFSETQ. V gave up 4 bases and J gave up 1 base; unmatched junction bases: 6. There are 16 residues in the CDR3. CDR3 nucleotide sequence: TGCGCCAGCAGCCTCGCCGGGACAGGGAACACCGGGGAGCTGTTTTTT. Translating it yields CASSLAGTGNTGELFF.

The J gene is TRBJ1-1, the V gene TRBV7-8; D ambiguous. Trimming removed 5 bases at V and 8 bases at J, with 9 bases between. The germline CDR1 and CDR2 sequences are SGHVS and FQNEAQ. This CDR3 has 11 residues. The CDR3 DNA reads as TGTGCCAGCAGCCCCGAACGGGAAGCTTTCTTT. It codes for CASSPEREAFF.

This chain uses TRBV4-2 with TRBJ2-7, with 11 bases lining up with TRBD2. The V segment lost 1 base and the J segment 2 bases; nucleotides outside the gene matches: 7. CDR1 is LGHNA, CDR2 YNFKEQ, per germline. CDR3 length: 17 amino acids. The CDR3 loop is CASSQGLAGSMTYEQYF. CDR3 sequence (DNA): TGTGCCAGCAGCCAAGGACTAGCGGGATCCATGACCTACGAGCAGTACTTC.

The DNA of the CDR3 is TGTGCCATCAAGGCCGGGACAGACTATGGCTACACCTTC. This sequence encodes CAIKAGTDYGYTF. The chain couples TRBV10-3 to TRBJ1-2, with 7 nucleotides matching TRBD1. V shed 7 bases and J 3 bases; nucleotides not matched to a gene: 5. The length of the CDR3 is 13 residues. CDR1 is ENHRY and CDR2 is SYGVKD in the germline V gene.

In DNA form, the CDR3 reads TGTGCCAGCAGTTACTCTACGACAGGTATCTATGGCTACACCTTC. This codes for CASSYSTTGIYGYTF. The chain links TRBV6-2 or TRBV6-3 to TRBJ1-2, with TRBD1 as a possible D gene (6 bases). The germline CDR1 and CDR2 sequences are MNHEY and SVGEGT. Trimming removed 0 bases at V and 4 bases at J, with 12 bases between. The CDR3 runs to 15 residues.

The V and J genes are TRBV14 and TRBJ1-4, with 8 bases fitting TRBD1. This CDR3 is 16 amino acids long. V lost 4 bases, J lost 5 bases, and 9 bases stayed unmatched. Per the germline V gene, CDR1 is SGHDN and CDR2 is FVKESK. The DNA of the CDR3 is TGTGCCAGCAGCCCTTCCCCGGGACAGGAGAATGAAAAACTGTTTTTT. Its protein product is CASSPSPGQENEKLFF.

Written as DNA, the CDR3 is TGTGCCAGCAGCAATCTCGACAGGTACACTGAAGCTTTCTTT. Protein: CASSNLDRYTEAFF. This rearrangement joins TRBV7-2 to TRBJ1-1, with D maybe TRBD1 (6 bases). The germline CDR1 and CDR2 sequences are SGHTA and FQGNSA. V shed 5 bases and J shed 3 bases, with 13 bases lying between them. The CDR3 length is 14 residues. Full variable domain (outside the CDR3, taken from reference TRBV7-2 and TRBJ1-1): GAGVSQSPSNKVTEKGKDVELRCDPISGHTALYWYRQSLGQGLEFLIYFQGNSAPDKSGLPSDRFSAERTGGSVSTLTIQRTQQEDSAVYLCASSNLDRYTEAFFGQGTRLTVV.

This chain connects TRBV12-5 to TRBJ2-1; tentative D call: TRBD1 (6 bases). V gave up 2 bases and J gave up 5 bases, with 10 bases separating them. The germline CDR1 and CDR2 sequences are LGHNT and FRNRAP. This CDR3 has 14 amino acids. This CDR3 is CASGLHGQNNEQFF. CDR3 bases: TGTGCTAGTGGTTTGCACGGACAGAACAATGAGCAGTTCTTC. The full variable domain, completed using reference TRBV12-5 and TRBJ2-1, is DARVTQTPRHKVTEMGQEVTMRCQPILGHNTVFWYRQTMMQGLELLAYFRNRAPLDDSGMPKDRFSAEMPDATLATLKIQPSEPRDSAVYFCASGLHGQNNEQFFGPGTRLTVL.

This sequence joins TRBV2 and TRBJ1-2, with a tentative D call TRBD1 (5 bases). Trimming stripped 4 bases from V and 7 bases from J, with 13 bases between. The germline V gene has CDR1 SNHLY and CDR2 FYNNEI. This CDR3 has 13 residues. For the CDR3, the DNA is TGTGCCAGCAGTGGCAGTCCAAGGGGTGGCTACACCTTC. Translation gives CASSGSPRGGYTF.

This clone was found once. The J gene is TRBJ2-5, the V gene TRBV14, with 8 bases identical to TRBD2. Germline trimming cut 1 base from V and 2 bases from J; bases unmatched to any gene: 6. Germline CDR1 and CDR2: SGHDN and FVKESK. The CDR3 totals 16 residues. CDR3 residues: CASSQGILAGQETQYF. DNA for the CDR3: TGTGCCAGCAGCCAAGGAATTTTAGCGGGACAAGAGACCCAGTACTTC.

This chain connects TRBV5-4 to TRBJ2-5; 14 positions match TRBD2. CDR3 size: 15 residues. In germline, CDR1 is SGHNT, CDR2 YYREEE (reference sequence). After removal of 4 bases from V and 2 bases from J, the junction contained 1 base not matched to a gene. CDR3 residues: CASSRTSGGQETQYF. As DNA, the CDR3 is TGTGCCAGCAGCCGGACTAGCGGGGGGCAAGAGACCCAGTACTTC.

The rearrangement joins TRBV13 to TRBJ1-1, with 8 bases fitting TRBD1. Germline CDR1 PRHDT, CDR2 FYEKMQ (reference sequence). V gave up 5 bases and J gave up 4 bases; unmatched junction bases: 6. This CDR3 has 14 amino acids. The CDR3 here is CASSVTGGPTEAFF. CDR3 nucleotides: TGTGCCAGCAGCGTAACAGGGGGTCCCACTGAAGCTTTCTTT.

This clone occurred once. The chain employs TRBV2 and TRBJ1-2, with D possibly TRBD1 on 5 matching bases. This CDR3 has 15 amino acids. Trimming took off 6 bases at V and 2 bases at J, with 16 bases between the two ends. The germline gives CDR1 SNHLY, CDR2 FYNNEI. CDR3 DNA: TGTGCCAGCAGGCCAAGTCAGGGCGGAAACTATGGCTACACCTTC. Its translation is CASRPSQGGNYGYTF.

Details on this clone: One end of the junction fails to match germline, which may point to a read error. The chain combines TRBV2 with TRBJ2-7; possibly TRBD2 for D (6 bases). This CDR3 has 17 residues. Germline V gives CDR1 SNHLY, CDR2 FYNNEI. CDR3 coding DNA: TGTGCCAGCACCCGGGAGCAACCCAGGGCTAGCTCCTACGAACAGTGCTTC. Translated, it gives CASTREQPRASSYEQCF.

The chain employs TRBV7-3 and TRBJ1-3, with a possible D match to TRBD1 (5 bases). Per germline, CDR1 SGHTA and CDR2 FQGTGA. V was clipped by 5 bases and J by 0 bases, with 11 bases between them. This CDR3 spans 15 amino acids. CDR3 protein: CASSLNRNSGNTIYF. Written as DNA, the CDR3 is TGTGCCAGCAGCCTGAACAGGAACTCTGGAAACACCATATATTTT.

V is TRBV2 and J is TRBJ2-3; D possibly corresponds to TRBD1 (5 bases). This CDR3 has 13 residues. The ends were cut back, 2 bases at V and 7 bases at J, with 10 bases in the middle. CDR1 and CDR2 (germline): SNHLY, FYNNEI. CDR3 nucleotide sequence: TGTGCCAGCAGTGAATTATGGGGCCATACGCAGTATTTT. This sequence encodes CASSELWGHTQYF.

The rearrangement uses TRBV27 and TRBJ2-2; a possible D gene is TRBD2 (5 bases). The germline V gene has CDR1 MNHEY and CDR2 SMNVEV (reference sequence). The CDR3 sequence is 13 residues long. V was clipped by 3 bases and J by 6 bases, with 8 bases between them. The CDR3 here is CASSFNGAGELFF. The CDR3 nucleotides read TGTGCCAGCAGTTTTAACGGGGCCGGGGAGCTGTTTTTT.

The V call is TRBV28, the J call TRBJ1-2; 10 nucleotides align to TRBD1. Trimming took 7 bases from V and 8 from J; bases not matched to a gene: 4. This CDR3 is built from 12 residues. The germline gives CDR1 MDHEN, CDR2 SYDVKM. The CDR3 sequence is CASMGTGEGYTF. The CDR3 DNA reads TGTGCCAGCATGGGGACAGGGGAGGGCTACACCTTC.

The chain uses TRBV3-1 (or the pseudogene TRBV3-2) and TRBJ2-1; 8 nucleotides line up with TRBD2. J gave up 8 bases and V 0 bases, and 6 bases lay outside the gene matches. This CDR3 comprises 15 residues. The germline V gene encodes CDR1 LGHDT and CDR2 YNNKEL (reference sequence). In DNA form, the CDR3 reads TGTGCCAGCAGCCAAGACGGGAGGGCATTCGATGAGCAGTTCTTC. The encoded protein is CASSQDGRAFDEQFF.

The chain uses TRBV2 and TRBJ2-2; 7 bases match TRBD1. CDR3 length: 13 residues. The germline V gene encodes CDR1 SNHLY and CDR2 FYNNEI. The junction had 1 base not matched to a gene; V was cut back by 5 bases and J by 4 bases. CDR3 residues: CASSNRGTGELFF. For the CDR3, the DNA is TGTGCCAGCAGTAACAGGGGCACCGGGGAGCTGTTTTTT. Using reference TRBV2 and TRBJ2-2 for the parts outside the CDR3, the full variable domain is EPEVTQTPSHQVTQMGQEVILRCVPISNHLYFYWYRQILGQKVEFLVSFYNNEISEKSEIFDDQFSVERPDGSNFTLKIRSTKLEDSAMYFCASSNRGTGELFFGEGSRLTVL.

The J gene is TRBJ2-3, the V gene TRBV9; TRBD2 agrees at 7 bases. Germline CDR1 reads SGDLS; CDR2 reads YYNGEE. After removal of 4 bases from V and 0 bases from J, the junction contained 2 bases not matched to a gene. CDR3 size: 14 residues. For the CDR3, the DNA is TGTGCCAGCAGCATGGGACTAAGCACAGATACGCAGTATTTT. Residues: CASSMGLSTDTQYF.

As concerns this clone: Other DNA sequences in this specimen translate into the identical CDR3. The chain links TRBV20-1 to TRBJ2-5; D may be TRBD1 (6 bases). The CDR3 totals 10 residues. The germline V gene encodes CDR1 DFQATT and CDR2 SNEGSKA (reference sequence). V was trimmed by 5 bases and J by 5 bases, leaving 6 bases between them. CDR3 nucleotide sequence: TGCAGTGCTGGACAGGAGACCCAGTACTTC. Protein sequence: CSAGQETQYF.

J is TRBJ2-1 and V is TRBV11-2; 10 positions match TRBD2. CDR3 length: 14 residues. Germline V gene data show CDR1 as SGHAT and CDR2 as FQNNGV. The J segment lost 6 bases and the V segment lost 2 bases, leaving 1 base of the junction unmatched. Here the CDR3 reads CASSLTSGINEQFF. CDR3 nucleotides: TGTGCCAGCAGCTTAACTAGCGGGATCAATGAGCAGTTCTTC. Based on the CDR3 plus reference TRBV11-2 and TRBJ2-1, the full variable domain is EAGVAQSPRYKIIEKRQSVAFWCNPISGHATLYWYQQILGQGPKLLIQFQNNGVVDDSQLPKDRFSAERLKGVDSTLKIQPAKLEDSAVYLCASSLTSGINEQFFGPGTRLTVL.

This clone occurred a few times. The chain recombines TRBV19 with TRBJ1-5; the match to TRBD1 covers 8 bases. This CDR3 spans 18 amino acids. With V trimmed by 3 bases and J by 0 bases, 10 bases remained unmatched. Germline CDR1 is LNHDA and CDR2 is SQIVND (reference sequence). CDR3 region: CASSIQGAGLYSNQPQHF. CDR3 nucleotides: TGTGCCAGTAGTATTCAGGGGGCCGGTCTTTATAGCAATCAGCCCCAGCATTTT.

The chain is built from TRBV3-1 (or the pseudogene TRBV3-2) and TRBJ2-7; 12 bases align to TRBD2. The CDR3 is 13 amino acids. J gave up 10 bases and V 4 bases, and 5 bases lay outside the gene matches. Germline V gene lookup returns CDR1 LGHDT and CDR2 YNNKEL (reference sequence). The CDR3 DNA reads TGTGCCAGCAGCCGGGGACTAGCGGGCCCACAGTACTTC. As protein: CASSRGLAGPQYF.